Listed below are T cell receptor beta chains from one sample, sequenced in a study of technical replicates of blood from a handful of donors. Only in-frame clones appear in the TCRdb table, and some are missing; sequencing was by immunoSEQ multiplex PCR. The repertoire holds tens of thousands of clones, with just over 90% as singletons. The sequenced sample was T cells isolated from PBMCs. All receptors derive from a human donor in good health. The CDR3 runs from the conserved cysteine through the conserved F or W. Each record gives: J gene, clone size, D gene, V gene, CDR3 DNA, CDR3 protein. D genes are given only for firm matches. Some rows have no size entry. The others give once, few or many, or a class for an expanded clone.

J gene: TRBJ2-7; clone size: .; D gene: TRBD1; V gene: TRBV27; CDR3 DNA: TGTGCCAGCAGAGGGACAGGCGCCGCCTACGAGCAGTACTTC; CDR3 protein: CASRGTGAAYEQYF
J gene: TRBJ2-7; clone size: .; D gene: TRBD2; V gene: TRBV2; CDR3 DNA: TGTGCCAGGGGTGGGGAGGGGACGGCCTACGAGCAGTACTTC; CDR3 protein: CARGGEGTAYEQYF
J gene: TRBJ2-3; clone size: .; D gene: .; V gene: TRBV19; CDR3 DNA: TGTGCCAGTAGTAAGGAGGCAGGGGCATCTAGCACAGATACGCAGTATTTT; CDR3 protein: CASSKEAGASSTDTQYF
J gene: TRBJ2-7; clone size: .; D gene: TRBD2; V gene: TRBV6-6; CDR3 DNA: TGTGCCAGCAGTCCCGGGACTAGCGGGGGCTACGAGCAGTACTTC; CDR3 protein: CASSPGTSGGYEQYF
J gene: TRBJ2-1; clone size: .; D gene: TRBD2; V gene: TRBV7-6; CDR3 DNA: TGTGCCAGCAGCTCTAGCGGGGGGGCTGAGCAGTTCTTC; CDR3 protein: CASSSSGGAEQFF
J gene: TRBJ2-7; clone size: .; D gene: .; V gene: TRBV14; CDR3 DNA: TGTGCCAGCAGTCGCTCGGGGTTATACGAGCAGTACTTC; CDR3 protein: CASSRSGLYEQYF
J gene: TRBJ2-7; clone size: .; D gene: .; V gene: TRBV6-5; CDR3 DNA: TGTGCCAGCAGCCTCGCTAGGGGCTTCTCCTACGAGCAGTACTTC; CDR3 protein: CASSLARGFSYEQYF
J gene: TRBJ2-5; clone size: .; D gene: TRBD2; V gene: TRBV5-1; CDR3 DNA: TGCGCCAGCAGCTTAGGGACTAGCGGGATGGAGACCCAGTACTTC; CDR3 protein: CASSLGTSGMETQYF
J gene: TRBJ1-1; clone size: .; D gene: TRBD1; V gene: TRBV18; CDR3 DNA: TGTGCCAGCTCACCAGACAGGGATTACACTGAAGCTTTCTTT; CDR3 protein: CASSPDRDYTEAFF
J gene: TRBJ2-7; clone size: .; D gene: .; V gene: TRBV6-6; CDR3 DNA: TGTGCCAGCAGTATGACAGCCTACGAGCAGTACTTC; CDR3 protein: CASSMTAYEQYF
J gene: TRBJ2-3; clone size: few; D gene: .; V gene: TRBV10-1; CDR3 DNA: TGCGCCAGCAGCGGGACTACGACAGGCGCGCAGTATTTT; CDR3 protein: CASSGTTTGAQYF
J gene: TRBJ1-6; clone size: few; D gene: TRBD1; V gene: TRBV5-1; CDR3 DNA: TGCGCCAGCAGCTCCGTGACAGGGGGAAATTCACCCCTCCACTTT; CDR3 protein: CASSSVTGGNSPLHF
J gene: TRBJ2-5; clone size: .; D gene: TRBD1; V gene: TRBV28; CDR3 DNA: TGTGCCAGCAGTTTGTCGAGGGCGACAGGGCCTACTAAAGAGACCCAGTACTTC; CDR3 protein: CASSLSRATGPTKETQYF
J gene: TRBJ1-1; clone size: .; D gene: .; V gene: TRBV27; CDR3 DNA: TGTGCCAGCAGCCCGCATTGCCGGGAACGGTGCACTGAAGCTTTCTTT; CDR3 protein: CASSPHCRERCTEAFF
J gene: TRBJ2-7; clone size: once; D gene: TRBD2; V gene: TRBV5-1; CDR3 DNA: TGCGCCAGCAGCTTGACGGCTAGCGGGGCTTCCTACGAGCAGTACTTC; CDR3 protein: CASSLTASGASYEQYF
J gene: TRBJ1-4; clone size: .; D gene: .; V gene: TRBV30; CDR3 DNA: TGTGCCTTGGGAGAGAATGAAAAACTGTTTTTT; CDR3 protein: CALGENEKLFF
J gene: TRBJ1-2; clone size: once; D gene: .; V gene: TRBV30; CDR3 DNA: TGTGCCTGGAGTGCGGAGGCCTATGGCTACACCTTC; CDR3 protein: CAWSAEAYGYTF
J gene: TRBJ1-5; clone size: .; D gene: .; V gene: TRBV2; CDR3 DNA: TGTGCCAGCAGTGCTCCGGGGGGCAATCAGCCCCAGCATTTT; CDR3 protein: CASSAPGGNQPQHF
J gene: TRBJ2-2; clone size: .; D gene: TRBD2; V gene: TRBV2; CDR3 DNA: TGTGCCAGCAGTGAAGCGGGGAGCGGGGGACCGCACACCGGGGAGCTGTTTTTT; CDR3 protein: CASSEAGSGGPHTGELFF
J gene: TRBJ2-7; clone size: .; D gene: .; V gene: TRBV6-1; CDR3 DNA: TGTGCCAGCAGTGAAGCCGGGATATCGGGCTACGAGCAGTACTTC; CDR3 protein: CASSEAGISGYEQYF